This T cell receptor (beta chain) was observed in a study of memory CD4+ T cells and cytomegalovirus serostatus. Generated by immunoSEQ multiplex PCR, the TCRdb table keeps only in-frame clones and is missing some. The sample includes roughly 28,000 clones, under 85% of them seen just once. Between the trimmed V and J ends, which lost 2 bases and 5 bases, there was a span of 10 bases. The germline CDR1 and CDR2 sequences are LNHDA and SQIVND (reference sequence). The CDR3 covers 14 residues. Single viable CD3+CD4+CD8-CD45RO+ cells were sorted as the memory CD4+ T cells. There are a few counts of this clone.

Sequencing was done on a sample of memory CD4+ T cells from blood. V usage is TRBV19 and J usage is TRBJ2-4; D ambiguous. The sequence was collected from an adult in good health and CMV-seronegative. The CDR3 loop reads CASSIPGLENIQYF. The CDR3 DNA reads TGTGCCAGTAGTATACCAGGTTTAGAAAACATTCAGTACTTC.